The 12 T cell receptor beta chains listed next were all sequenced from one sample in a study of T-cell reconstitution after alpha-beta-depleted transplantation in children. Preparing the TCRbeta library involved the use of unique molecular identifiers. TCRdb re-called the PCR reads through MiXCR, storing one row per CDR3 protein. The repertoire consists of 400,000 to 500,000 distinct CDR3 sequences, with 9.5% to 13% occurring once and the leading ten covering 5% to 6.5%. The sequencing used PBMCs from the stem cell graft donor, collected from the stem cell graft. The origin of the receptors is a human donor who donated a stem cell graft to a child with acute myeloid leukemia.

The chain uses TRBV28 and TRBJ2-5, with TRBD1 identical over 10 bases. The CDR3 length is 17 residues. The trim removed 1 base at V and 5 bases at J, leaving 10 bases unmatched. Germline CDR1 is MDHEN and CDR2 is SYDVKM. The CDR3 DNA sequence: TGTGCCAGCAGTTTATCCCCTGGGACAGGGGTTAGTGAGACCCAGTACTTC. Translating it yields CASSLSPGTGVSETQYF.

The chain uses TRBV3-1 and TRBJ2-5; D unresolved. This CDR3 has 13 amino acids. The ends were cut back, 1 base at V and 1 base at J, with 4 bases in the middle. Germline values: CDR1 LGHDT, CDR2 YNNKEL (reference sequence). CDR3 loop: CASSQVPQETQYF. The CDR3 nucleotides read TGTGCCAGCAGCCAAGTGCCCCAAGAGACCCAGTACTTC.

This clonotype was counted a few times. The rearrangement uses TRBV2 and TRBJ1-1; D is uncertain. This CDR3 spans 14 amino acids. Trimming shortened V by 4 bases and J by 2 bases, and 11 bases separated the two germline ends. In germline, CDR1 is SNHLY, CDR2 FYNNEI. CDR3 nucleotides: TGTGCCAGCAGTGTTGGGGTAGGAAACACTGAAGCTTTCTTT. Its translation is CASSVGVGNTEAFF.

This clonotype was recorded at least ten times. The V and J genes are TRBV10-3 and TRBJ2-2, with a weak D call TRBD2 (6 bases). Germline assignment: CDR1 ENHRY and CDR2 SYGVKD. Trimming cost V 5 bases and J 4 bases, with 14 bases left between them. The CDR3 runs to 15 residues. CDR3 loop: CAISSPGDITGELFF. The CDR3 DNA reads TGTGCCATCAGTTCCCCGGGGGATATCACCGGGGAGCTGTTTTTT.

In this sample, this clonotype turned up a few times. The chain links TRBV5-1 to TRBJ1-2; D is ambiguous. The germline V and J ends were trimmed by 2 bases and 3 bases, with 8 bases remaining between them. Germline V lookup: CDR1 SGHRS, CDR2 YFSETQ. This CDR3 is built from 13 residues. CDR3 DNA: TGCGCCAGCAGCTTCGCAAAGGACTATGGCTACACCTTC. Amino acid sequence: CASSFAKDYGYTF.

The V and J genes are TRBV7-2 and TRBJ1-4; the D is unclear. Germline CDR1 is SGHTA and CDR2 is FQGNSA. V lost 3 bases to trimming and J lost 8 bases, with 10 bases between them. The CDR3 contains 13 residues. Here the CDR3 reads CASSFSYGEKLFF. Written as DNA, the CDR3 is TGTGCCAGCAGCTTCTCATATGGCGAAAAACTGTTTTTT.

This clonotype has just a few counts. This chain connects TRBV7-3 to TRBJ2-3; the D is unclear. The CDR3 consists of 15 residues. Germline V gene data show CDR1 as SGHTA and CDR2 as FQGTGA. V lost 0 bases and J lost 2, with 9 bases in between. CDR3 sequence: CASSLTLSPTDTQYF. CDR3 sequence (DNA): TGTGCCAGCAGCTTAACCCTCTCCCCCACAGATACGCAGTATTTT.

This rearrangement joins TRBV7-2 to TRBJ2-3, with D uncertain. V lost 1 base, J lost 0 bases, and 5 bases lay in between. There are 14 residues in the CDR3. CDR1 SGHTA and CDR2 FQGNSA come from the germline V gene. CDR3 amino acids: CASSLDISTDTQYF. The CDR3 DNA sequence: TGTGCCAGCAGCTTAGACATTAGCACAGATACGCAGTATTTT.

This clonotype showed up many times. V gene TRBV11-2 combines with J gene TRBJ1-4; D is undetermined. Germline CDR1 SGHAT, CDR2 FQNNGV. The CDR3 runs 14 residues. V gave up 5 bases and J gave up 3 bases, with 10 bases separating them. The CDR3 region has the DNA TGTGCCAGCAGCCCCGGTAGGGCTAATGAAAAACTGTTTTTT. It translates to CASSPGRANEKLFF.

This clonotype was picked up many times. This chain joins TRBV5-5 and TRBJ1-6; 7 bases map to TRBD1. CDR3 length: 15 amino acids. Unmatched junction bases numbered 6, after V lost 1 base and J lost 8 bases. Germline CDR1 reads SGHKS; CDR2 reads YYEKEE (reference sequence). The CDR3, as DNA: TGTGCCAGCAGCTTGTCAGGGGGAGGAGATTCACCCCTCCACTTT. Residues: CASSLSGGGDSPLHF.

The V gene is TRBV5-1, the J gene TRBJ1-4; D call uncertain. Germline assignment: CDR1 SGHRS and CDR2 YFSETQ. There are 14 residues in the CDR3. Between the trimmed V and J ends, which lost 0 bases and 8 bases, there was a span of 11 bases. In nucleotides, the CDR3 is TGCGCCAGCAGCTTGGGCGCCACCCCCGAAAAACTGTTTTTT. Translated, it gives CASSLGATPEKLFF.

This clonotype was found once. V is TRBV18 and J is TRBJ1-1; D remains ambiguous. The CDR3 has 15 residues. The germline V and J ends were trimmed by 1 base and 1 base, with 10 bases remaining between them. Germline CDR1 and CDR2: KGHSH and LQKENI. The DNA for the CDR3 is TGTGCCAGCTCACCACGGGAGGCGACGAACACTGAAGCTTTCTTT. Translating it yields CASSPREATNTEAFF.